Listed here is a single T cell receptor beta chain. Trimming took 2 bases from V and 3 from J, leaving 8 bases between them. The CDR3 consists of 13 residues. The protocol was immunoSEQ multiplex PCR, while the TCRdb copy is restricted to in-frame clones and leaves out a portion. The repertoire includes 200,000 to 250,000 clones, approximately 90% of them detected once, and about 4% sits in the top ten. The data belong to a study of blood T cell repertoires in COVID-19. Study overall: Sites across the United States, Italy and Spain contributed samples from acute and convalescent COVID-19. PBMCs, B-cell-depleted T cells, or T cells were the source of the cDNA or gDNA that made up the material.

The rearrangement joins TRBV12-3 or TRBV12-4 to TRBJ2-7; D might be TRBD1 (6 bases). The clonotype comes from a woman between 35 and 50 years old with acute COVID-19. Sample: PBMCs or T cells enriched from blood (not recorded which). The CDR3 bases are TGTGCCAGCAGTTTAACAGGGAGCTACGAGCAGTACTTC. This gives the protein CASSLTGSYEQYF.